The clone carrying this TCR beta chain was seen at least ten times. TCRdb re-called the 5' RACE reads through MiXCR, storing one row per CDR3 protein. There are over 75,000 distinct CDR3 sequences in the sample; 13% occur only once, and under 2.5% lies in the top ten. The data were taken from a study of early T cells in non-severe SARS-CoV-2 infection. The wider study: Chains were unpaired, as sequencing was done on bulk RNA from unsorted whole blood.

This CDR3 spans 16 amino acids. Germline V CDR1 and CDR2: SQVTM, ANQGSEA. Unmatched junction bases numbered 10, after V lost 5 bases and J lost 3 bases. The sample was whole blood. The rearrangement uses TRBV29-1 and TRBJ1-1; 12 positions match TRBD1. This sequence was found in an adult who was a healthcare worker with PCR-confirmed SARS-CoV-2 infection or an uninfected control (not recorded which). The CDR3 reads CSVLTGQGAVYTEAFF. The CDR3 nucleotides are TGCAGCGTTCTAACGGGACAGGGGGCAGTCTACACTGAAGCTTTCTTT.